This passage covers 32 T cell receptor beta chains from one sample sequenced in a study of blood T cell repertoires in COVID-19. Only in-frame clones appear in the TCRdb table, and some are missing; sequencing was by immunoSEQ multiplex PCR. Of 310,000 or so clones listed, about four fifths were seen once; the top ten hold 1% to 1.5%. Sample: peripheral blood. The receptors were gathered from a woman in her forties or fifties with acute or convalescent COVID-19.

This sequence joins TRBV6-1 and TRBJ1-2; TRBD1 is a possible D gene (6 bases). Germline loops: CDR1 MNHNS, CDR2 SASEGT. Deletions cut 0 bases from V and 8 bases from J, with 16 bases between. The CDR3 length is 15 residues. Here the CDR3 DNA reads TGTGCCAGCAGTGAAGCAGGCATAACAGGGACAGGCTACACCTTC. Translation: CASSEAGITGTGYTF.

V gene TRBV5-1 combines with J gene TRBJ1-4; the D gene is possibly TRBD1 (5 bases). The CDR3 covers 14 residues. Trimming pared 0 bases from V and 8 bases from J, leaving 11 bases between. CDR1 and CDR2 (germline): SGHRS, YFSETQ. The CDR3 reads CASSLAPGREKLFF. The CDR3 DNA reads as TGCGCCAGCAGCTTGGCCCCAGGGAGGGAAAAACTGTTTTTT. The whole variable domain, remainder taken from reference TRBV5-1 and TRBJ1-4, is KAGVTQTPRYLIKTRGQQVTLSCSPISGHRSVSWYQQTPGQGLQFLFEYFSETQRNKGNFPGRFSGRQFSNSRSEMNVSTLELGDSALYLCASSLAPGREKLFFGSGTQLSVL.

The chain links TRBV3-1 (or the pseudogene TRBV3-2) to TRBJ1-5, with a tentative D call TRBD1 (5 bases). V dropped 4 bases and J dropped 8 bases, with 15 bases sitting between them. The CDR3 runs to 14 residues. From germline, CDR1 is LGHDT and CDR2 YNNKEL (reference sequence). The CDR3 DNA sequence: TGTGCCAGCAGCCGGGGGGGATCAGAGGAGCCCCAGCATTTT. It specifies CASSRGGSEEPQHF.

The genes are TRBV5-5 and TRBJ1-2; tentative D call: TRBD1 (5 bases). Germline V gene sequence: CDR1 SGHKS, CDR2 YYEKEE (reference sequence). V gave up 4 bases and J gave up 13 bases, with 23 bases separating them. The CDR3 length is 14 residues. Written as DNA, the CDR3 is TGTGCCAGCAGCACCCCCGGGGCTGAGAGCGGGGTCACCTTC. Translated: CASSTPGAESGVTF.

This chain links TRBV9 with TRBJ1-2; TRBD1 is a possible D gene (5 bases). The CDR3 loop spans 16 amino acids. V lost 7 bases and J 3 bases, leaving 22 bases between the germline ends. Per the germline V gene, CDR1 is SGDLS and CDR2 is YYNGEE. The CDR3 DNA is TGTGCCAGCGGCGGGGCCGGGGGTTTATTTGACTATGGCTACACCTTC. It specifies CASGGAGGLFDYGYTF.

V and J are TRBV14 and TRBJ2-1; 9 bases agree with TRBD1. J gave up 7 bases and V 1 base, and 11 bases lay outside the gene matches. The CDR3 covers 17 residues. Germline loops: CDR1 SGHDN, CDR2 FVKESK. The CDR3 loop reads CASSQGTPGQGSNEQFF. CDR3 nucleotide sequence: TGTGCCAGCAGCCAAGGTACCCCGGGACAGGGTTCTAATGAGCAGTTCTTC.

The chain combines TRBV5-1 with TRBJ1-2, with 7 bases aligning to TRBD1. Germline loops: CDR1 SGHRS, CDR2 YFSETQ. This CDR3 spans 15 amino acids. J was trimmed by 3 bases and V by 4 bases; bases with no gene match: 9. The CDR3 nucleotides are TGCGCCAGCAGCCCGGGGATTGACAGGGACTATGGCTACACCTTC. It translates to CASSPGIDRDYGYTF.

This chain joins TRBV19 and TRBJ2-7; 9 nucleotides align to TRBD2. The CDR3 sequence is 15 residues long. J gave up 3 bases and V 3 bases, and 6 bases lay outside the gene matches. The germline V gene encodes CDR1 LNHDA and CDR2 SQIVND (reference sequence). For the CDR3, the DNA is TGTGCCAGTAGTATGGCCAGCGGGAGGAGCTACGAGCAGTACTTC. Translated, it gives CASSMASGRSYEQYF.

This rearrangement joins TRBV6-4 to TRBJ2-2; D is ambiguous. Trimming cost V 5 bases and J 7 bases, with 11 bases left between them. The germline V gene has CDR1 MRHNA and CDR2 SNTAGT. The CDR3 totals 13 residues. CDR3 nucleotides: TGTGCCAGCAGTTACGGCTCGGGCGGGGAGCTGTTTTTT. This sequence encodes CASSYGSGGELFF.

The genes are TRBV6-6 and TRBJ2-7; TRBD1 matches at 9 bases. Per the germline V gene, CDR1 is MNHNY and CDR2 is SVGAGI (reference sequence). This CDR3 has 14 amino acids. The ends lost 7 bases at V and 2 bases at J; junction bases unmatched: 6. The chain's CDR3 is CASTEQGAPYEQYV. Here the CDR3 DNA reads TGTGCCAGCACAGAACAGGGGGCACCCTACGAGCAGTACGTC.

This clone showed up just once. The chain combines TRBV7-3 with TRBJ2-1; D ambiguous. With 2 bases removed from V and 8 bases from J, the gap between germline ends came to 7 bases. This CDR3 comprises 12 residues. Germline CDR1 SGHTA, CDR2 FQGTGA. In DNA form, the CDR3 reads TGTGCCAGCAGCTTAGGCCAGGATGAGCAGTTCTTC. Amino acid sequence: CASSLGQDEQFF.

CDR3 sequence (DNA): TGCGCCAGCAGCTTGGATGGGGGGAGGAAGTCCACTGAAGCTTTCTTT. Protein sequence: CASSLDGGRKSTEAFF. V and J are TRBV5-1 and TRBJ1-1; D possibly corresponds to TRBD1 (5 bases). The CDR3 covers 16 residues. V was clipped by 0 bases and J by 4 bases, with 16 bases between them. Germline V gives CDR1 SGHRS, CDR2 YFSETQ.

This clone showed up just a few times. CDR3 in amino acids: CASRGGTNDEQYV. The CDR3 bases are TGTGCCAGTAGGGGGGGTACTAACGACGAGCAGTACGTC. This sequence joins TRBV19 and TRBJ2-7; a possible D gene is TRBD2 (6 bases). The CDR3 totals 13 residues. V lost 6 bases and J 5 bases, leaving 14 bases between the germline ends. From germline, CDR1 is LNHDA and CDR2 SQIVND (reference sequence).

This chain connects TRBV2 to TRBJ1-4; D uncertain. There are 16 residues in the CDR3. Germline values: CDR1 SNHLY, CDR2 FYNNEI. The V end was cut by 6 bases, the J end by 0 bases, with 14 bases between. For the CDR3, the DNA is TGTGCCAGCAGCGCACAACTCACAGCAACTAATGAAAAACTGTTTTTT. Its protein is CASSAQLTATNEKLFF.

This clone was counted ten times or more. The rearrangement joins TRBV6-6 to TRBJ2-2; a possible D gene is TRBD2 (6 bases). From germline, CDR1 is MNHNY and CDR2 SVGAGI (reference sequence). V was cut by 7 bases and J by 4 bases, with 10 bases left in between. The CDR3 length is 13 residues. CDR3 sequence: CASKSGSTGELFF. The CDR3 DNA sequence: TGTGCCAGCAAAAGCGGGTCCACCGGGGAGCTGTTTTTT.

The chain has TRBV6-5 and TRBJ1-1; D ambiguous. Germline V gene data show CDR1 as MNHEY and CDR2 as SVGAGI. The ends were cut back, 5 bases at V and 0 bases at J, with 7 bases in the middle. The CDR3 extends over 13 amino acids. DNA for the CDR3: TGTGCCAGCAGTCTACAGATGAACACTGAAGCTTTCTTT. It encodes CASSLQMNTEAFF.

The chain uses TRBV2 and TRBJ2-3; tentative D call: TRBD2 (6 bases). Germline CDR1 and CDR2: SNHLY and FYNNEI. The CDR3 contains 15 residues. With 1 base removed from V and 2 bases from J, the gap between germline ends came to 10 bases. This CDR3 reads CASSEDWRATDTQYF. Written as DNA, the CDR3 is TGTGCCAGCAGTGAAGACTGGAGGGCCACAGATACGCAGTATTTT.

This clone was observed a handful of times. The CDR3 region is CASGGQGAGEQFF. Written as DNA, the CDR3 is TGTGCTAGTGGGGGACAGGGGGCGGGTGAGCAGTTCTTC. The rearrangement joins TRBV12-5 to TRBJ2-1, with 12 positions matching TRBD1. V was clipped by 6 bases and J by 9 bases; unmatched bases: 3. This CDR3 contains 13 residues. Germline V gene data show CDR1 as LGHNT and CDR2 as FRNRAP.

This chain uses TRBV18 with TRBJ2-1; weak D call: TRBD1 (5 bases). Between the trimmed V and J ends, which lost 1 base and 5 bases, there was a span of 12 bases. This CDR3 region has 15 residues. In germline, CDR1 is KGHSH, CDR2 LQKENI. The DNA of the CDR3 is TGTGCCAGCTCACCACTGGCGTCAGGGAACAATGAGCAGTTCTTC. Translating gives CASSPLASGNNEQFF.

The gene calls are TRBV28 and TRBJ1-2; perhaps TRBD1 as D (5 bases). The CDR3 loop spans 14 amino acids. Germline CDR1 is MDHEN and CDR2 is SYDVKM. Trimming left V 7 bases short and J 2 bases short, with 14 bases between. CDR3 DNA sequence: TGTGCCAGCACCCGGGGGGGAGCCAACTATGGCTACACCTTC. It codes for CASTRGGANYGYTF.

This chain joins TRBV4-3 and TRBJ2-2; maybe TRBD2 (6 bases). CDR3 length: 17 amino acids. Trimming shortened V by 0 bases and J by 0 bases, and 11 bases separated the two germline ends. Germline V gene lookup returns CDR1 LGHNA and CDR2 YSLEER. This CDR3 is CASSQDAGSANTGELFF. The CDR3 DNA follows: TGCGCCAGCAGCCAAGATGCCGGGAGTGCGAACACCGGGGAGCTGTTTTTT.

This clone came up a few times. The CDR3 bases are TGCGCCAGCAGCCCACGGACAGGGAACGAGCAGTACGTC. It encodes CASSPRTGNEQYV. V gene TRBV4-1 combines with J gene TRBJ2-7; TRBD1 aligns across 8 bases. Trimming took 4 bases from V and 5 from J; bases not matched to a gene: 4. Germline V CDR1 and CDR2: MGHRA, YSYEKL. The CDR3 totals 13 residues.

The rearrangement uses TRBV6-6 and TRBJ1-4, with 9 nucleotides matching TRBD1. The CDR3 is 15 residues long. Germline V gene data show CDR1 as MNHNY and CDR2 as SVGAGI (reference sequence). With V trimmed by 5 bases and J by 8 bases, 9 bases remained unmatched. The CDR3 protein is CASSGPGQGTEKLFF. The CDR3 DNA reads TGTGCCAGCAGTGGCCCGGGACAGGGAACCGAAAAACTGTTTTTT.

The CDR3 region is CASSPQGIQETQYF. CDR3 in DNA: TGTGCCAGCAGCCCACAGGGGATCCAAGAGACCCAGTACTTC. The chain links TRBV5-4 to TRBJ2-5; TRBD1 aligns across 7 bases. Germline V CDR1 and CDR2: SGHNT, YYREEE (reference sequence). This CDR3 is 14 amino acids long. Trimming at V came to 4 bases and at J to 1 base, leaving 4 bases not matched to a gene.

The chain recombines TRBV19 with TRBJ1-4, with 7 bases matching TRBD1. CDR1 and CDR2 (germline): LNHDA, SQIVND (reference sequence). With 0 bases clipped from V and 5 bases from J, the junction kept 0 bases outside the gene matches. CDR3 length: 14 residues. Here the CDR3 DNA reads TGTGCCAGTAGTATAGAGACAGGGAATGAAAAACTGTTTTTT. It specifies CASSIETGNEKLFF.

This chain links TRBV6-5 with TRBJ2-1; 10 positions agree with TRBD2. CDR3 size: 14 residues. After removal of 10 bases from V and 4 bases from J, the junction contained 7 bases not matched to a gene. Germline CDR1 MNHEY, CDR2 SVGAGI. CDR3 DNA: TGTGCCACCCTAGCGGGGGCTGGTTACAATGAGCAGTTCTTC. Amino acids: CATLAGAGYNEQFF.

This clone occurred once. V gene TRBV20-1 combines with J gene TRBJ2-1; the D is unclear. CDR3 length equals 11 residues. Germline loops: CDR1 DFQATT, CDR2 SNEGSKA (reference sequence). Trimming cost V 7 bases and J 7 bases, with 11 bases left between them. The CDR3 reads CSGLAENEQFF. The CDR3 DNA is TGCAGTGGACTTGCTGAGAATGAGCAGTTCTTC.

The chain carries TRBV5-6 and TRBJ1-3; D uncertain. This CDR3 spans 14 amino acids. The V gene's germline CDR1 is SGHDT and CDR2 YYEEEE. Trimming removed 3 bases at V and 3 bases at J, with 10 bases between. In nucleotides, the CDR3 is TGTGCCAGCAGCTCAAGCGGAGGTGGAAACACCATATATTTT. Amino acids: CASSSSGGGNTIYF.

The chain joins TRBV24-1 to TRBJ2-3, with D tentatively TRBD2 (6 bases). This CDR3 comprises 15 residues. V was cut by 10 bases and J by 4 bases, with 20 bases left in between. Germline V CDR1 and CDR2: KGHDR, SFDVKD. The chain's CDR3 is CATSAAGLVADTQYF. The CDR3 nucleotides read TGTGCCACATCTGCGGCGGGACTCGTTGCAGATACGCAGTATTTT.

The J gene is TRBJ2-3, the V gene TRBV5-1, with 10 bases fitting TRBD2. The CDR3 is made up of 15 amino acids. CDR1 and CDR2 from the germline V gene are SGHRS and YFSETQ. The junction had 7 bases not matched to a gene; V was cut back by 4 bases and J by 5 bases. This chain's CDR3 is CASSIAGGSGDTQYF. The CDR3 DNA reads TGCGCCAGCAGCATAGCGGGAGGCTCGGGAGATACGCAGTATTTT.

The chain's CDR3 is CASSYGDSNYGYTF. DNA for the CDR3: TGTGCCAGCAGTTACGGGGACAGTAACTATGGCTACACCTTC. The chain has TRBV6-6 and TRBJ1-2; 7 positions match TRBD1. The CDR3 covers 14 residues. Germline V gene sequence: CDR1 MNHNY, CDR2 SVGAGI (reference sequence). V lost 2 bases, J lost 1 base, and 1 base stayed unmatched.

This clone was seen more than once but under ten times. This chain links TRBV5-1 with TRBJ2-7; D is perhaps TRBD1 (6 bases). The V gene lost 4 bases and the J gene lost 5 bases, with 16 bases spanning the gap. This CDR3 is built from 14 residues. Germline CDR1 is SGHRS and CDR2 is YFSETQ. CDR3 in DNA: TGCGCCAGCAGCCTTGGACAGCCCGCGGACGAGCAGTACGTC. It encodes CASSLGQPADEQYV.